This T cell receptor (beta chain) was captured by sequencing in a study of radiation and T cells in renal cell carcinoma. Findings of the study overall: Pretreatment tumor biopsies were lacking, so baseline clonotypes are unknown.

Indicated time point: blood 4 weeks post-SBRT, at nephrectomy. Noted treatment: 15 Gy SBRT to primary tumor, nephrectomy 4 weeks later. Nephrectomy followed 15 Gy stereotactic body radiation by 4 weeks. Blood was sampled at baseline, 2 weeks and 4 weeks after SBRT. Clear cell pathology was present in this patient's renal cell carcinoma. This clone was observed once. Antigen unknown. The sample holds other DNA sequences that translate to the same CDR3. The germline V gene encodes CDR1 SEHNR and CDR2 FQNEAQ (reference sequence). Trimming pared 3 bases from V and 4 bases from J, leaving 7 bases between. The CDR3 is made up of 12 amino acids. Using immunoSEQ multiplex PCR, the repertoire was profiled, and TCRdb retains in-frame clones only, with some absent. The data hold around 99,000 clones, with 65% to 90% observed a single time.

The gene calls are TRBV7-9 and TRBJ2-7; weak D call: TRBD2 (5 bases). The sequenced sample was blood, obtained from a patient whose treatment included radiotherapy and nephrectomy. The sequence was obtained from a man between 60 and 75 years old with renal cell carcinoma. DNA for the CDR3: TGTGCCAGCAGCTTGGGAGTTTACGAGCAGTACTTC. Its translation is CASSLGVYEQYF.